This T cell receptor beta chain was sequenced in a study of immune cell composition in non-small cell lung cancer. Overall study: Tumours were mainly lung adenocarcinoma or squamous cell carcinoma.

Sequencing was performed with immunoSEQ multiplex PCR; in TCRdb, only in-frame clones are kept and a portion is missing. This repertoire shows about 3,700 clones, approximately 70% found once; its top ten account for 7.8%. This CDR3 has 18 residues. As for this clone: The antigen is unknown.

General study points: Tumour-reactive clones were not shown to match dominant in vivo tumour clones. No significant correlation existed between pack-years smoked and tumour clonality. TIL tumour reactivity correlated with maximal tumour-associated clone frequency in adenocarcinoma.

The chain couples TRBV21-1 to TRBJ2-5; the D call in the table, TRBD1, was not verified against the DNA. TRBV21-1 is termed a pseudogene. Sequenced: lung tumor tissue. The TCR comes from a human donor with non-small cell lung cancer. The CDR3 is CASSKNIRGRLMQETQYF. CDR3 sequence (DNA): TGTGCCAGCAGCAAAAACATCAGGGGTCGACTCATGCAAGAGACCCAGTACTTC.